This TCR beta chain emerged from a study of STAT5B mutations in CD4+ large granular lymphocyte leukemia. Study overall: Healthy donors showed HLA-associated enrichment of the CDR3 'QG' motif.

Germline CDR1 reads LGHNA; CDR2 reads YNFKEQ. The V and J ends lost 4 bases and 8 bases respectively, with 11 bases between them. The CDR3 is 13 amino acids. Method: immunoSEQ multiplex PCR; TCRdb's copy keeps in-frame clones and lacks some. The sample has about 32,000 clones; around four fifths are singletons. On this clone itself: What it binds is not known.

Broader study findings: Patient CD4-sorted repertoires stayed more clonal than healthy ones after leukemic-clone removal.

This TCR came from a human donor in good health. This sequence joins TRBV4-2 and TRBJ1-4; D not resolved. The sequencing sample was made of CD4+ T cells from blood buffy coats. CDR3 residues: CASSPDRKEKLFF. Here the CDR3 DNA reads TGTGCCAGCAGCCCGGACCGTAAGGAAAAACTGTTTTTT.